Below are 24 T cell receptor beta chains sequenced from a single sample in a study of blood T cell repertoires in COVID-19. The table came from immunoSEQ multiplex PCR; TCRdb's copy has only in-frame clones and leaves some out. This table has under 65,000 clones, more than 75% appearing once. The specimen was peripheral blood. These receptors originate from an older woman with COVID-19, enrolled during active disease.

The chain employs TRBV27 and TRBJ2-7; D remains ambiguous. In germline, CDR1 is MNHEY, CDR2 SMNVEV (reference sequence). This CDR3 region has 12 residues. The V and J ends lost 4 bases and 4 bases respectively, with 8 bases between them. The CDR3 sequence is CASSSLTYEQYF. The CDR3, as DNA: TGTGCCAGCAGTTCCCTAACTTACGAGCAGTACTTC.

The gene calls are TRBV30 and TRBJ2-7, with D unresolved. The CDR3 spans 13 residues. With 3 bases removed from V and 0 bases from J, the gap between germline ends came to 9 bases. Germline V CDR1 and CDR2: GTSNPN, SVGIG (reference sequence). As DNA, the CDR3 is TGTGCCTGGAGAGGCGGTAGCTCCTACGAGCAGTACTTC. Translation: CAWRGGSSYEQYF.

The V call is TRBV19, the J call TRBJ1-1; D is perhaps TRBD1 (6 bases). The CDR3 length is 14 residues. Trimming took off 6 bases at V and 1 base at J, with 12 bases between the two ends. CDR1 is LNHDA and CDR2 is SQIVND in the germline V gene (reference sequence). CDR3 DNA sequence: TGTGCCAGTAGGGCGACAGGCAGGAACACTGAAGCTTTCTTT. This codes for CASRATGRNTEAFF. Full variable domain (rest looked up from reference TRBV19 and TRBJ1-1): DGGITQSPKYLFRKEGQNVTLSCEQNLNHDAMYWYRQDPGQGLRLIYYSQIVNDFQKGDIAEGYSVSREKKESFPLTVTSAQKNPTAFYLCASRATGRNTEAFFGQGTRLTVV.

CDR3 sequence reads: CASSFPGNTIYF. As DNA, the CDR3 is TGTGCCAGCAGCTTCCCGGGAAACACCATATATTTT. The rearrangement uses TRBV5-4 and TRBJ1-3; no clear D gene. The CDR3 consists of 12 residues. Trimming took 2 bases from V and 4 from J, leaving 4 bases between them. The germline CDR1 and CDR2 sequences are SGHNT and YYREEE (reference sequence).

Only a few counts were recorded for this clone. This chain connects TRBV15 to TRBJ2-3, with D possibly TRBD2 on 5 matching bases. Trimming removed 3 bases at V and 0 bases at J, with 16 bases between. Germline V CDR1 and CDR2: LNHNV, YYDKDF (reference sequence). There are 17 residues in the CDR3. As DNA, the CDR3 is TGTGCCACCAGCAGGGGCTTGGTAGCGATAAGCACAGATACGCAGTATTTT. Translating it yields CATSRGLVAISTDTQYF. Filled out from reference TRBV15 and TRBJ2-3, the complete variable domain reads DAMVIQNPRYQVTQFGKPVTLSCSQTLNHNVMYWYQQKSSQAPKLLFHYYDKDFNNEADTPDNFQSRRPNTSFCFLDIRSPGLGDTAMYLCATSRGLVAISTDTQYFGPGTRLTVL.

The rearrangement links TRBV2 to TRBJ2-7; TRBD2 agrees at 11 bases. In germline, CDR1 is SNHLY, CDR2 FYNNEI. The CDR3 spans 18 residues. J gave up 3 bases and V 1 base, and 11 bases lay outside the gene matches. The CDR3, as DNA: TGTGCCAGCAGTGAAGGAATCCCCGTCCTAGCGGGAGGCTACGAGCAGTACTTC. This encodes CASSEGIPVLAGGYEQYF.

J is TRBJ2-5 and V is TRBV30, with a weak D call TRBD1 (6 bases). Trimming cost V 0 bases and J 4 bases, with 18 bases left between them. Germline-derived CDR1 and CDR2 are GTSNPN and SVGIG (reference sequence). The length of the CDR3 is 16 residues. The DNA for the CDR3 is TGTGCCTGGAGTGTAAGCGGCAGGGGTTATCGAGAGACCCAGTACTTC. Encoded protein: CAWSVSGRGYRETQYF.

V is TRBV2 and J is TRBJ1-5; D unresolved. The CDR3 is 15 residues long. The germline CDR1 and CDR2 sequences are SNHLY and FYNNEI. V was pared by 4 bases and J by 2 bases, with 12 bases between. The CDR3 DNA reads TGTGCCAGCAGTGTTGGGCCCTTAGGCAATCAGCCCCAGCATTTT. Translating gives CASSVGPLGNQPQHF.

The rearrangement joins TRBV10-3 to TRBJ2-1; 9 bases are shared with TRBD2. Per germline, CDR1 ENHRY and CDR2 SYGVKD. This CDR3 contains 15 residues. Trimming removed 11 bases from V and 10 bases from J; junction bases left unmatched: 18. CDR3 residues: CAGPLLAGTSGEQFF. Written as DNA, the CDR3 is TGTGCCGGTCCCCTTCTAGCGGGGACGAGTGGGGAGCAGTTCTTC.

This chain links TRBV7-9 with TRBJ2-4, with no clear D. Trimming took off 2 bases at V and 1 base at J, with 6 bases between the two ends. Germline assignment: CDR1 SEHNR and CDR2 FQNEAQ (reference sequence). CDR3 length: 14 amino acids. The CDR3 protein is CASSLTDAKNIQYF. The CDR3 DNA reads TGTGCCAGCAGCTTAACAGACGCCAAAAACATTCAGTACTTC. Supplemented by reference TRBV7-9 and TRBJ2-4, the full variable domain reads DTGVSQNPRHKITKRGQNVTFRCDPISEHNRLYWYRQTLGQGPEFLTYFQNEAQLEKSRLLSDRFSAERPKGSFSTLEIQRTEQGDSAMYLCASSLTDAKNIQYFGAGTRLSVL.

V gene TRBV10-1 combines with J gene TRBJ2-3; a possible D gene is TRBD2 (5 bases). V was cut by 4 bases and J by 3 bases, with 14 bases left in between. Looked up from germline, CDR1 is WNHNN and CDR2 is SYGVQD (reference sequence). The CDR3 sequence is 15 residues long. CDR3 in amino acids: CASSAGGRGTDTQYF. The CDR3 nucleotides read TGCGCCAGCAGTGCGGGTGGGAGAGGAACAGATACGCAGTATTTT.

The J gene is TRBJ2-1, the V gene TRBV5-4; TRBD2 aligns across 11 bases. From germline, CDR1 is SGHNT and CDR2 YYREEE (reference sequence). The CDR3 is made up of 15 amino acids. Trimming removed 2 bases from V and 4 bases from J; junction bases left unmatched: 2. The DNA of the CDR3 is TGTGCCAGCAGCTTTACTAGCGGGAGATACAATGAGCAGTTCTTC. Protein product: CASSFTSGRYNEQFF.

This clone was recorded only once. The chain uses TRBV12-3 or TRBV12-4 and TRBJ1-2; possibly TRBD1 for D (5 bases). The CDR3 consists of 13 residues. V was cut by 2 bases and J by 4 bases, with 8 bases left in between. The CDR3 DNA sequence: TGTGCCAGCAGTTTACAGGGATCCTATGGCTACACCTTC. Its translation is CASSLQGSYGYTF.

This clone was picked up a small number of times. This rearrangement joins TRBV24-1 to TRBJ2-1; the match to TRBD2 covers 10 bases. Germline V gives CDR1 KGHDR, CDR2 SFDVKD. The length of the CDR3 is 18 residues. V was pared by 5 bases and J by 2 bases, with 11 bases of the junction left unmatched. Here the CDR3 reads CATSVGASGSRAYNEQFF. The CDR3 DNA reads as TGTGCCACCAGTGTAGGGGCTAGCGGGAGTAGGGCCTACAATGAGCAGTTCTTC.

The V and J genes are TRBV6-4 and TRBJ2-2; 9 positions agree with TRBD1. Germline V gene lookup returns CDR1 MRHNA and CDR2 SNTAGT. V lost 6 bases, J lost 6 bases, and 5 bases stayed unmatched. The CDR3 is 14 residues long. The CDR3 nucleotides read TGTGCCAGCAGAACAGGGGGCTTTTCCGGGGAGCTGTTTTTT. Translation gives CASRTGGFSGELFF.

J is TRBJ2-1 and V is TRBV18; maybe TRBD1 (6 bases). Germline assignment: CDR1 KGHSH and CDR2 LQKENI. V was shortened by 0 bases and J by 9 bases, with 21 bases between the two germline ends. This CDR3 region has 17 residues. The CDR3 region is CASSPPGLRQDTLEQFF. The CDR3 nucleotides read TGTGCCAGCTCACCACCTGGTCTCCGACAGGATACTCTTGAGCAGTTCTTC.

This sequence joins TRBV28 and TRBJ1-1, with a weak D call TRBD1 (6 bases). This CDR3 spans 14 amino acids. The V end lost 5 bases, the J end lost 3 bases, and 13 bases lay between the germline ends. The V gene's germline CDR1 is MDHEN and CDR2 SYDVKM. This CDR3 reads CASSIPGGHTEAFF. The CDR3 nucleotides read TGTGCCAGCAGTATTCCCGGGGGGCACACTGAAGCTTTCTTT.

The chain combines TRBV27 with TRBJ1-2; D is perhaps TRBD1 (5 bases). The CDR3 sequence is 14 residues long. Germline V gives CDR1 MNHEY, CDR2 SMNVEV (reference sequence). V was cut by 8 bases and J by 0 bases, with 13 bases left in between. DNA for the CDR3: TGTGCCAGCCGCGACAGATACGCTAACTATGGCTACACCTTC. It encodes CASRDRYANYGYTF.

This clone was detected once. The chain uses TRBV21-1 and TRBJ1-1. TRBV21-1 is assigned pseudogene status. CDR3 size: 11 residues. DNA of the CDR3: TGTGCCAGCAGCAAGGGGGGAACAGCTTTCTTT. It yields the protein CASSKGGTAFF.

The chain recombines TRBV4-2 with TRBJ2-2; 8 bases map to TRBD2. The CDR3 has 17 residues. Germline CDR1 reads LGHNA; CDR2 reads YNFKEQ. The V and J ends lost 1 base and 7 bases, in that order; junction bases with no gene match: 11. CDR3 protein: CASSQARGGSRHGELFF. The CDR3 DNA follows: TGTGCCAGCAGCCAAGCCCGGGGGGGCTCTCGTCACGGGGAGCTGTTTTTT.

The chain combines TRBV3-1 (or the pseudogene TRBV3-2) with TRBJ1-2, with a weak D call TRBD1 (6 bases). The V end lost 6 bases, the J end lost 4 bases, and 15 bases lay between the germline ends. This CDR3 comprises 14 residues. The germline V gene encodes CDR1 LGHDT and CDR2 YNNKEL (reference sequence). This chain's CDR3 is CASSRGGDLYGYTF. CDR3 coding DNA: TGTGCCAGCAGTCGCGGGGGCGATCTCTATGGCTACACCTTC.

The chain recombines TRBV28 with TRBJ2-3; possibly TRBD1 for D (5 bases). V was trimmed by 2 bases and J by 6 bases, leaving 12 bases between them. In germline, CDR1 is MDHEN, CDR2 SYDVKM. This CDR3 has 14 amino acids. CDR3 in DNA: TGTGCCAGCAGTTTAGTAGGGGTGGGGGATACGCAGTATTTT. Translated: CASSLVGVGDTQYF.

The chain employs TRBV5-8 and TRBJ2-1, with D unclear. From germline, CDR1 is SGHTS and CDR2 YDEGEE. The ends were cut back, 0 bases at V and 6 bases at J, with 10 bases in the middle. The CDR3 runs 14 residues. CDR3 protein: CASSLVLVVNEQFF. The CDR3 nucleotides are TGTGCCAGCAGCTTGGTGCTAGTTGTCAATGAGCAGTTCTTC.

This chain links TRBV11-3 with TRBJ2-7, with 10 nucleotides matching TRBD2. Trimming at V came to 4 bases and at J to 3 bases, leaving 3 bases not matched to a gene. The CDR3 spans 14 residues. Germline V lookup: CDR1 SGHNT, CDR2 YENEEA. The CDR3 sequence is CASSSLAGDYEQYF. The CDR3 DNA reads as TGTGCCAGCAGCTCTCTAGCGGGAGACTACGAGCAGTACTTC.